A single sample gave rise to the 2 T cell receptor beta chains below, sequenced in a study of blood T cells in healthy people across ages (dated by TCRdb to about 2015). Receptor libraries were prepared by 5' RACE. TCRdb names Illumina HiSeq 2500 as the instrument used. The second PCR ran for roughly 7 to 12 cycles and used a J-beta primer mix along with a sample-barcoded 5' primer. TCRdb reprocessed the public reads (quality trimming at Q25 with fastp, clone calling with MiXCR) and kept in-frame beta chains. Records with the same CDR3 protein are collapsed into one entry carrying the most frequent genes and DNA. Across this sample there are hundreds of thousands of distinct CDR3 sequences, with about 51% seen only once. Approximately 15% of the sample is held by the ten biggest clonotypes. The source material was blood. The receptors come from a woman of 80 years or more in good health.

This clonotype was recorded many times. V usage is TRBV4-2 and J usage is TRBJ2-6; no reliable D call. Trimming shortened V by 8 bases and J by 0 bases, and 11 bases separated the two germline ends. The CDR3 has 15 residues. CDR1 LGHNA and CDR2 YNFKEQ come from the germline V gene. The CDR3 is CASGILGSGANVLTF. DNA for the CDR3: TGTGCCAGCGGGATTCTCGGCTCTGGGGCCAACGTCCTGACTTTC.

This clonotype was seen repeatedly, ten times or more. The gene calls are TRBV6-1 and TRBJ2-3; 15 nucleotides agree with TRBD2. The CDR3 spans 18 residues. The germline V gene encodes CDR1 MNHNS and CDR2 SASEGT. V lost 6 bases, J lost 3 bases, and 10 bases stayed unmatched. The DNA of the CDR3 is TGTGCCAGCAGCTCCGGACTAGCGGGGGGGCCGGTTACAGATACGCAGTATTTT. Its protein product is CASSSGLAGGPVTDTQYF.